Listed here are 16 T cell receptor beta chains from one sample, sequenced in a study of cytomegalovirus exposure and HLA in healthy donors. With 60 Vbeta and 13 Jbeta primers, the PCR was carried out. The repertoire was sequenced with immunoSEQ multiplex PCR; TCRdb's copy has only in-frame clones and lacks some. The table includes approximately 170,000 clones, more than 70% detected once. Sample: PBMCs. These receptors all stem from a girl aged 5-17 years in good health and CMV-seronegative.

This chain links TRBV6-5 with TRBJ1-2; TRBD1 matches at 7 bases. The CDR3 extends over 13 amino acids. From germline, CDR1 is MNHEY and CDR2 SVGAGI. The V and J ends lost 7 bases and 2 bases, in that order; junction bases with no gene match: 4. CDR3 sequence: CASTAGQNYGYTF. Written as DNA, the CDR3 is TGTGCCAGCACCGCGGGACAGAACTATGGCTACACCTTC.

This clone was observed a few times. This chain links TRBV5-1 with TRBJ1-4, with D perhaps matching TRBD1 (5 bases). Germline CDR1 is SGHRS and CDR2 is YFSETQ. Trimming took off 2 bases at V and 7 bases at J, with 18 bases between the two ends. The CDR3 is 16 amino acids. CDR3 coding DNA: TGCGCCAGCAGCTTCGAAGGGGCTGTGTATGGTGAAAAACTGTTTTTT. Its translation: CASSFEGAVYGEKLFF.

CDR3: CASSQVLDGGADGYTF. DNA for the CDR3: TGCGCCAGCAGCCAAGTATTGGACGGGGGAGCGGATGGCTACACCTTC. The V call is TRBV4-1, the J call TRBJ1-2; possibly TRBD1 for D (5 bases). The germline gives CDR1 MGHRA, CDR2 YSYEKL. Trimming left V 1 base short and J 6 bases short, with 18 bases between. The CDR3 runs to 16 residues.

The chain has TRBV6-4 and TRBJ1-6, with TRBD1 matching 11 bases. V shed 4 bases, J shed 9 bases, and the junction held 8 bases outside the gene matches. Germline V gene sequence: CDR1 MRHNA, CDR2 SNTAGT. This CDR3 comprises 16 residues. CDR3 sequence reads: CASSGGTGTGGSPLHF. Here the CDR3 DNA reads TGTGCCAGCAGTGGAGGAACCGGGACAGGGGGTTCACCCCTCCACTTT.

V gene TRBV7-6 combines with J gene TRBJ2-3, with TRBD2 matching over 10 bases. The germline CDR1 and CDR2 sequences are SGHVS and FNYEAQ. With V trimmed by 2 bases and J by 1 base, 3 bases remained unmatched. The CDR3 runs to 16 residues. The CDR3: CASSLRLAGGTDTQYF. The CDR3 DNA reads as TGTGCCAGCAGCTTACGGCTAGCGGGGGGCACAGATACGCAGTATTTT.

This clone was seen a few times. J is TRBJ2-7 and V is TRBV2; no firm D call. The CDR3 runs 13 residues. The V and J ends lost 0 bases and 4 bases respectively, with 7 bases between them. Germline V CDR1 and CDR2: SNHLY, FYNNEI. The CDR3 here is CASSEAPLYEQYF. CDR3 in DNA: TGTGCCAGCAGTGAAGCGCCGCTATACGAGCAGTACTTC.

The rearrangement uses TRBV15 and TRBJ2-2, with a tentative D call TRBD2 (6 bases). The CDR3 runs 16 residues. The germline gives CDR1 LNHNV, CDR2 YYDKDF (reference sequence). V lost 6 bases to trimming and J lost 2 bases, with 16 bases between them. This CDR3 reads CATRPPEGRNTGELFF. In DNA, the CDR3 is TGTGCCACCAGACCGCCGGAGGGGCGAAACACCGGGGAGCTGTTTTTT.

This clone has at least ten counts. The chain is built from TRBV10-1 and TRBJ1-5, with TRBD1 identical over 9 bases. J was trimmed by 4 bases and V by 4 bases; bases with no gene match: 5. Germline-derived CDR1 and CDR2 are WNHNN and SYGVQD (reference sequence). CDR3 length: 15 residues. CDR3 amino acids: CASSVRDRANQPQHF. The CDR3 DNA reads as TGCGCCAGCAGTGTAAGGGACAGGGCTAATCAGCCCCAGCATTTT.

The J gene is TRBJ2-7, the V gene TRBV4-1, with D perhaps matching TRBD1 (5 bases). Between the trimmed V and J ends, which lost 8 bases and 5 bases, there was a span of 22 bases. The germline CDR1 and CDR2 sequences are MGHRA and YSYEKL. This CDR3 has 15 residues. The CDR3 region has the DNA TGCGCCAGCTCAAATGGGGCGACTCCTTGGGACGAGCAGTACTTC. It specifies CASSNGATPWDEQYF.

This clone was seen more than once but under ten times. J is TRBJ2-5 and V is TRBV6-5; D is uncertain. The CDR3 has 12 residues. Deletions cut 4 bases from V and 2 bases from J, with 5 bases between. Germline CDR1 MNHEY, CDR2 SVGAGI. CDR3 residues: CASSSGQETQYF. The CDR3 DNA sequence: TGTGCCAGCAGTTCAGGTCAAGAGACCCAGTACTTC.

The chain recombines TRBV27 with TRBJ2-1; TRBD1 might be the D (5 bases). CDR1 and CDR2 (germline): MNHEY, SMNVEV (reference sequence). CDR3 size: 15 residues. Deletions cut 8 bases from V and 2 bases from J, with 16 bases between. The CDR3 region is CASSPRTKTYNEQFF. Here the CDR3 DNA reads TGTGCCAGCTCTCCAAGGACAAAGACCTACAATGAGCAGTTCTTC.

The chain has TRBV6-5 and TRBJ1-2; 8 nucleotides line up with TRBD1. This CDR3 is 14 amino acids long. The germline gives CDR1 MNHEY, CDR2 SVGAGI. After removal of 0 bases from V and 6 bases from J, the junction contained 3 bases not matched to a gene. In DNA form, the CDR3 reads TGTGCCAGCAGTTACTCGACAGGGGCCCATGGCTACACCTTC. The encoded protein is CASSYSTGAHGYTF.

This sequence joins TRBV7-8 and TRBJ2-5, with 10 positions matching TRBD1. J gave up 1 base and V 7 bases, and 15 bases lay outside the gene matches. The CDR3 contains 18 residues. The V gene's germline CDR1 is SGHVS and CDR2 FQNEAQ. The DNA for the CDR3 is TGTGCCAGCACCCTCGGGGACAGGGGATGGGTACGCCAAGAGACCCAGTACTTC. The encoded protein is CASTLGDRGWVRQETQYF.

J is TRBJ2-3 and V is TRBV19; D uncertain. CDR1 and CDR2 (germline): LNHDA, SQIVND (reference sequence). The V end lost 5 bases, the J end lost 1 base, and 7 bases lay between the germline ends. The CDR3 has 13 residues. In DNA form, the CDR3 reads TGTGCCAGTAGTGAAGGAGGCACAGATACGCAGTATTTT. Its translation: CASSEGGTDTQYF.

The genes are TRBV5-1 and TRBJ2-1; TRBD1 might be the D (6 bases). Germline CDR1 SGHRS, CDR2 YFSETQ. V lost 4 bases and J 7 bases, leaving 12 bases between the germline ends. The CDR3 length is 13 residues. The CDR3 sequence: CASSPPGANEQFF. The CDR3 DNA is TGCGCCAGCAGCCCCCCAGGGGCTAATGAGCAGTTCTTC.

The rearrangement joins TRBV19 to TRBJ1-2, with D possibly matching TRBD1 (5 bases). The V end was cut by 7 bases, the J end by 5 bases, with 20 bases between. CDR1 is LNHDA and CDR2 is SQIVND in the germline V gene (reference sequence). The CDR3 is 15 amino acids. The CDR3 reads CASKGIAGLAYGYTF. The CDR3 coding sequence is TGTGCCAGTAAGGGGATTGCGGGATTGGCGTATGGCTACACCTTC.